These T cell receptor beta chains were read from a single sample in a study of T cell changes during pregnancy in multiple sclerosis. Repertoires were generated with immunoSEQ multiplex PCR, while TCRdb's copy carries only in-frame clones and drops some. The repertoire holds about 110,000 clones, with 91% as singletons. The source material was peripheral blood, sampled after pregnancy. These receptors came from a female donor with multiple sclerosis, enrolled in a pregnancy study. The CDR3 runs from the conserved cysteine through the conserved F or W. The order of the fields is clone size, V gene, J gene, D gene, CDR3 protein, CDR3 DNA. A D gene is named only where the DNA matches it firmly. A clone size is listed for some rows: how often the clone was seen (once, few, many), or a class if it is expanded.

clone size: .; V gene: TRBV30; J gene: TRBJ1-5; D gene: .; CDR3 protein: CAWSYGDYQPQHF; CDR3 DNA: TGTGCCTGGAGTTACGGTGACTATCAGCCCCAGCATTTT
clone size: once; V gene: TRBV13; J gene: TRBJ2-5; D gene: TRBD2; CDR3 protein: CASSWTRRWLAGGPRETQYF; CDR3 DNA: TGTGCCAGCAGCTGGACTAGAAGGTGGCTAGCGGGGGGGCCTCGGGAGACCCAGTACTTC
clone size: .; V gene: TRBV19; J gene: TRBJ1-1; D gene: .; CDR3 protein: CASSPRMNTEAFF; CDR3 DNA: TGTGCCAGTAGTCCCCGTATGAACACTGAAGCTTTCTTT
clone size: .; V gene: TRBV4-1; J gene: TRBJ2-5; D gene: TRBD2; CDR3 protein: CASSQAGLAGLQETQYF; CDR3 DNA: TGCGCCAGCAGCCAAGCGGGACTAGCGGGACTCCAAGAGACCCAGTACTTC
clone size: few; V gene: TRBV9; J gene: TRBJ1-2; D gene: .; CDR3 protein: CASSVEPGANYGYTF; CDR3 DNA: TGTGCCAGCAGCGTAGAGCCAGGGGCTAACTATGGCTACACCTTC
clone size: .; V gene: TRBV2; J gene: TRBJ2-7; D gene: TRBD2; CDR3 protein: CASSTSGTYEQYF; CDR3 DNA: TGTGCCAGCAGTACTAGCGGAACCTACGAGCAGTACTTC
clone size: .; V gene: TRBV5-1; J gene: TRBJ2-5; D gene: TRBD1; CDR3 protein: CASRLGQGQETQYF; CDR3 DNA: TGCGCCAGCAGACTAGGACAGGGGCAAGAGACCCAGTACTTC
clone size: .; V gene: TRBV19; J gene: TRBJ1-1; D gene: .; CDR3 protein: CASSHDAANTEAFF; CDR3 DNA: TGTGCCAGTAGTCACGACGCGGCGAACACTGAAGCTTTCTTT
clone size: .; V gene: TRBV5-1; J gene: TRBJ2-1; D gene: .; CDR3 protein: CASSLDLVKVEQFF; CDR3 DNA: TGCGCCAGCAGCTTGGACCTAGTCAAAGTAGAGCAGTTCTTC
clone size: .; V gene: TRBV15; J gene: TRBJ2-3; D gene: .; CDR3 protein: CATSRTGYTDTQYF; CDR3 DNA: TGTGCCACCAGCAGAACGGGTTACACAGATACGCAGTATTTT
clone size: .; V gene: TRBV5-4; J gene: TRBJ2-7; D gene: .; CDR3 protein: CASSRGGAGNYEQYF; CDR3 DNA: TGTGCCAGCAGCAGGGGCGGGGCAGGAAACTACGAGCAGTACTTC
clone size: .; V gene: TRBV10-3; J gene: TRBJ1-5; D gene: TRBD1; CDR3 protein: CAIGTGDSNQPQHF; CDR3 DNA: TGTGCCATCGGGACAGGGGATAGCAATCAGCCCCAGCATTTT
clone size: once; V gene: TRBV29-1; J gene: TRBJ2-7; D gene: TRBD1; CDR3 protein: CSAGTVYEQYF; CDR3 DNA: TGCAGCGCCGGGACAGTCTACGAGCAGTACTTC
clone size: once; V gene: TRBV2; J gene: TRBJ2-2; D gene: .; CDR3 protein: CASSDWETGELFF; CDR3 DNA: TGTGCCAGCAGTGATTGGGAGACCGGGGAGCTGTTTTTT
clone size: .; V gene: TRBV10-3; J gene: TRBJ1-5; D gene: .; CDR3 protein: CATLAATGYSNQPQHF; CDR3 DNA: TGTGCCACCCTGGCTGCCACGGGTTATAGCAATCAGCCCCAGCATTTT
clone size: .; V gene: TRBV19; J gene: TRBJ2-3; D gene: .; CDR3 protein: CASSYAKKPTDTQYF; CDR3 DNA: TGTGCCAGTAGTTACGCGAAAAAGCCCACAGATACGCAGTATTTT